This T cell receptor beta chain was observed in a study of technical replicates of blood from a few donors. This CDR3 region has 13 residues. V dropped 6 bases and J dropped 2 bases, with 13 bases sitting between them. Looked up from germline, CDR1 is SQVTM and CDR2 is ANQGSEA. This table comes from immunoSEQ multiplex PCR, and its TCRdb copy is limited to in-frame clones, with some not included. Found here are about 60,000 clones, 70% to 90% of them singletons; the top ten hold 5.2%. The sample consisted of PBMCs. J is TRBJ1-2 and V is TRBV29-1; the D is unclear. The sequence was obtained from a human donor in good health. Some clones in this sample may be carry-over from other donors' samples. The CDR3 sequence is CSVTSGGNYGYTF. DNA of the CDR3: TGCAGCGTCACAAGCGGCGGAAACTATGGCTACACCTTC.